This TCR beta chain emerged from a study of T cell responses to AZD1222 COVID-19 vaccine. Notes on the study in general: Two AZD1222 doses significantly raised spike-specific TCR breadth and depth over controls.

A remark on this clone: Its antigen is not identified.

Generated by immunoSEQ multiplex PCR, the TCRdb table keeps only in-frame clones and is missing some. The sample yields about 88,000 clones, approximately 90% seen once. The CDR3 covers 13 residues. V lost 8 bases to trimming and J lost 6 bases; unmatched junction nucleotides: 10. Germline assignment: CDR1 WSHSY and CDR2 SAAADI. The sequence was collected from an adult in good health. The input for sequencing was peripheral blood, taken on day 0 of MenACWY control vaccination. V gene TRBV10-2 combines with J gene TRBJ2-7; TRBD1 aligns across 7 bases. The CDR3 is CASARDRVGEQYF. CDR3 sequence (DNA): TGCGCCAGCGCCAGAGACAGGGTGGGCGAGCAGTACTTC.